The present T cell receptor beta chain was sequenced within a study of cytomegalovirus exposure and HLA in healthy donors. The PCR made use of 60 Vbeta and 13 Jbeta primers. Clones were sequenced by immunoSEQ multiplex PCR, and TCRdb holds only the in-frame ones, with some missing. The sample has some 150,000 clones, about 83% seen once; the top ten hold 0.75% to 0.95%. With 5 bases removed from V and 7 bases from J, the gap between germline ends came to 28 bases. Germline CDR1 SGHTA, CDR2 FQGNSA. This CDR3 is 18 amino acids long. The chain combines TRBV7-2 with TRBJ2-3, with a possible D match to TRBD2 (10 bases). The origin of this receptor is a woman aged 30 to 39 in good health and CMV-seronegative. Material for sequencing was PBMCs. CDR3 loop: CASSPDRGLARLTNTQYF. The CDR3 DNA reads TGTGCCAGCAGCCCGGACAGGGGACTAGCGCGTCTCACGAATACGCAGTATTTT.